The present entry profiles one T cell receptor beta chain with its context. These data belong to a study of blood T cell repertoires in COVID-19. Assay: immunoSEQ multiplex PCR; the TCRdb copy retains only in-frame clones and omits some. The table has approximately 150,000 clones, around 80% seen once. Participants, about 18 to 90 years old, spanned 24 US areas. V lost 3 bases to trimming and J lost 9 bases, with 12 bases between them. The germline V gene has CDR1 MNHEY and CDR2 SVGEGT. This CDR3 region has 14 residues. The chain employs TRBV6-2 or TRBV6-3 and TRBJ1-6; possible D gene TRBD1, 6 bases. Sequencing was done on a sample of PBMCs or T cells enriched from blood (not recorded which). The sequence came from a man aged 45 to 65 who had recovered from COVID-19. The CDR3 bases are TGTGCCAGCAGTTATAATCAGGGGATTTCACCCCTCCACTTT. It codes for CASSYNQGISPLHF.